This T cell receptor (beta chain) is drawn from a study of T cells in Graves' hyperthyroidism and ophthalmopathy. About the research overall: It was at initial diagnosis, before any treatment, that peripheral blood was collected.

Concerning this clonotype: The germline gene is not matched at one end of the junction; a read error may be the cause.

The CDR3 is made up of 13 amino acids. Germline V gene lookup returns CDR1 SGHTA and CDR2 FQGNSA. Exclusion of patients followed from uncontrolled infection, other autoimmune disease, pregnancy or lactation. Amplified TCR beta CDR3 regions came from RNA transcripts. The TCR CDR3 first-round RT-PCR relied on the HTBI primer set. Each CDR3 protein is one row after TCRdb ran MiXCR on the multiplex PCR reads. The table has around 800,000 distinct CDR3 sequences, around 38% seen once. The rearrangement joins TRBV7-2 to TRBJ2-7; maybe TRBD2 (5 bases). Sequenced input: blood. This TCR derives from a young man with Graves' hyperthyroidism. The CDR3 bases are TGTGCCAGCAGCTACCCGAACACCGGGGAGCTGTACTTC. Translating gives CASSYPNTGELYF.